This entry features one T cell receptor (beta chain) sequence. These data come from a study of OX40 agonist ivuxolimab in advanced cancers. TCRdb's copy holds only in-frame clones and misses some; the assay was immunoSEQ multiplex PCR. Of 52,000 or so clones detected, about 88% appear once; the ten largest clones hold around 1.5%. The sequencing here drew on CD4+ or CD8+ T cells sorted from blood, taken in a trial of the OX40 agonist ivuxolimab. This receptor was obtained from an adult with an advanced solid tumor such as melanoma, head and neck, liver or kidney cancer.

The CDR3 DNA reads as TGTGCCAGCAGTCCGCCAGGGAACACCGGGGAGCTGTTTTTT. Its translation is CASSPPGNTGELFF. The chain joins TRBV28 to TRBJ2-2, with D hard to call. Trimming cost V 5 bases and J 1 base, with 8 bases left between them. The length of the CDR3 is 14 residues. Germline lookup yields CDR1 MDHEN and CDR2 SYDVKM.